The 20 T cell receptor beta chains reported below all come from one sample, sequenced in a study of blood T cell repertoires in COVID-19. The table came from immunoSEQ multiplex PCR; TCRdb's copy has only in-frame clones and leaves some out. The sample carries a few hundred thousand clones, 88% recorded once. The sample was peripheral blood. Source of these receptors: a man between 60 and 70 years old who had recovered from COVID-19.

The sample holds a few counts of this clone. The CDR3 sequence is CASSYRGPRSSGANVLTF. The CDR3 DNA sequence: TGTGCCAGTAGTTACAGGGGGCCAAGGAGCTCTGGGGCCAACGTCCTGACTTTC. The chain uses TRBV19 and TRBJ2-6; 9 nucleotides line up with TRBD1. The CDR3 length is 18 residues. Germline CDR1 is LNHDA and CDR2 is SQIVND (reference sequence). The trim removed 5 bases at V and 0 bases at J, leaving 8 bases unmatched.

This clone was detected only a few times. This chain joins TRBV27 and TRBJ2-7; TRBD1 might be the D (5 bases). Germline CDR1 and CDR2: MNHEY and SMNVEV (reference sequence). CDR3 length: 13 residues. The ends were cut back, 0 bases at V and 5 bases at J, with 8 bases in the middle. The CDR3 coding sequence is TGTGCCAGCAGTTTATCTCGACAGCACGAGCAGTACTTC. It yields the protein CASSLSRQHEQYF.

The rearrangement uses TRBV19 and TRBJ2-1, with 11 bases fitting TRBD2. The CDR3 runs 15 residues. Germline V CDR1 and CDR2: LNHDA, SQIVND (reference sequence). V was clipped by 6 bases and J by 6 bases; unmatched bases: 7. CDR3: CASSRTSGGLNEQFF. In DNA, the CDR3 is TGTGCCAGTAGCCGAACTAGCGGGGGACTCAATGAGCAGTTCTTC.

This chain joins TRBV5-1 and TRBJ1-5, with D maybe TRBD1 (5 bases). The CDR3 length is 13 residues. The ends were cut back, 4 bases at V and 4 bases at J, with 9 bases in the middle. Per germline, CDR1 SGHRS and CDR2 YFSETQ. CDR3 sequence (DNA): TGCGCCAGCAGCCCCGACAGTAATCAGCCCCAGCATTTT. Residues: CASSPDSNQPQHF.

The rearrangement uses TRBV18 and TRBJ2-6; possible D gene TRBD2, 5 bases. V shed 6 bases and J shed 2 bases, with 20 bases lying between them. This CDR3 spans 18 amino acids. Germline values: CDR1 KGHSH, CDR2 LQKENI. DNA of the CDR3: TGTGCCAGCTCGAACCTGGACTCGCTTGGGGCTGGGGCCAACGTCCTGACTTTC. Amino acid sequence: CASSNLDSLGAGANVLTF.

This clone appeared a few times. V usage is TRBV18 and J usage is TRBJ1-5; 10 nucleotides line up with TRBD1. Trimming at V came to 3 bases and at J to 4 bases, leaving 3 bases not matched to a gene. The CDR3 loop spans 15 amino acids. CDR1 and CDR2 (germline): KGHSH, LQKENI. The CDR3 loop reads CASSPGTGANQPQHF. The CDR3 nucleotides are TGTGCCAGCTCACCGGGGACAGGGGCTAATCAGCCCCAGCATTTT.

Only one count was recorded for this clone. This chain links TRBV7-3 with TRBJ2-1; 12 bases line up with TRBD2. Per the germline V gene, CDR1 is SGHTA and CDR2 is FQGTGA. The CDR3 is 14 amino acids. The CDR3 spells CACSPSGGDNEQFF. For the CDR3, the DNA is TGTGCTTGCTCGCCTAGCGGGGGGGACAATGAGCAGTTCTTC.

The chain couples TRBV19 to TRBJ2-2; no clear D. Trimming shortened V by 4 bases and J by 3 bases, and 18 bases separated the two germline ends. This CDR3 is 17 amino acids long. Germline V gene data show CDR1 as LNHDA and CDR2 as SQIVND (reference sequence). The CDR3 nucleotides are TGTGCCAGTAGTACCGGTTTGGTGAATAAGCACACCGGGGAGCTGTTTTTT. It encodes CASSTGLVNKHTGELFF. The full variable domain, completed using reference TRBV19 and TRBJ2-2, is DGGITQSPKYLFRKEGQNVTLSCEQNLNHDAMYWYRQDPGQGLRLIYYSQIVNDFQKGDIAEGYSVSREKKESFPLTVTSAQKNPTAFYLCASSTGLVNKHTGELFFGEGSRLTVL.

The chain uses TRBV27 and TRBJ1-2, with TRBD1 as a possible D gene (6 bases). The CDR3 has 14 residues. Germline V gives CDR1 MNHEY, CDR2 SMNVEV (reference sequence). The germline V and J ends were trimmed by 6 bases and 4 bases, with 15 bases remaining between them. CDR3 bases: TGTGCCAGCAGAACCAGGGGTCGGGTCTATGGCTACACCTTC. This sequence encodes CASRTRGRVYGYTF.

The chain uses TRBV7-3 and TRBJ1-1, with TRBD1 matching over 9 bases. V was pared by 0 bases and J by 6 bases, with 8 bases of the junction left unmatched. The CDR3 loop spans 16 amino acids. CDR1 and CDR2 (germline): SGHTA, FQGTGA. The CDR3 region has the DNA TGTGCCAGCAGCTTAACTGGGCCGGGACAGGGATCTGAAGCTTTCTTT. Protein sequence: CASSLTGPGQGSEAFF.

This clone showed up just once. Here the CDR3 reads CASSVHSPSTAGDQPQHF. The CDR3, as DNA: TGTGCCAGCTCCGTACACTCCCCCTCAACGGCGGGCGATCAGCCCCAGCATTTT. V and J are TRBV18 and TRBJ1-5; D is unclear. Germline CDR1 and CDR2: KGHSH and LQKENI. This CDR3 comprises 18 residues. Trimming shortened V by 6 bases and J by 5 bases, and 26 bases separated the two germline ends.

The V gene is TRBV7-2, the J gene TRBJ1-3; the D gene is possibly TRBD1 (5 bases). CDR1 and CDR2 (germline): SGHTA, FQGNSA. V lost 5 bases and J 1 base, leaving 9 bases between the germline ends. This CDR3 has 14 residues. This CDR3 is CASSRGGSGNTIYF. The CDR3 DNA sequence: TGTGCCAGCAGCCGCGGGGGGTCTGGAAACACCATATATTTT.

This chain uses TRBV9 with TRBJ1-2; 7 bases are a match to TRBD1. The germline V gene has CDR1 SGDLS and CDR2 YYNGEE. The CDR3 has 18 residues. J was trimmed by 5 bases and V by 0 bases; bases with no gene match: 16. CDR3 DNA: TGTGCCAGCAGCGTAGACCCTGAGGGGGACAGCGCCCCATATGGCTACACCTTC. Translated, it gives CASSVDPEGDSAPYGYTF.

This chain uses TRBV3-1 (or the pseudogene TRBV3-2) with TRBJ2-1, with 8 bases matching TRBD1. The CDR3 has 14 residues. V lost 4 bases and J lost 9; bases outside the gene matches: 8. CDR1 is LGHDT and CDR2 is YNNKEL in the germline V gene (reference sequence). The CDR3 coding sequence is TGTGCCAGCAGCCCCCGACAGGGGAGAACTGAGCAGTTCTTC. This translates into CASSPRQGRTEQFF.

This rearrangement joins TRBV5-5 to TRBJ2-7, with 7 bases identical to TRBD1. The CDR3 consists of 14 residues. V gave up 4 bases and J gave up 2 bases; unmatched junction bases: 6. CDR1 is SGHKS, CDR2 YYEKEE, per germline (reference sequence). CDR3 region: CASSKGQPTYEQYF. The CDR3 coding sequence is TGTGCCAGCAGCAAGGGACAGCCTACCTACGAGCAGTACTTC.

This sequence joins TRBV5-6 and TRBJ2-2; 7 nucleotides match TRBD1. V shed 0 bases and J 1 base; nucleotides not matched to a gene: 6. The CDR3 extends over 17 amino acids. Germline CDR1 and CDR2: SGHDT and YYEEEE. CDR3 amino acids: CASSLEGAGLNTGELFF. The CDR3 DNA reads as TGTGCCAGCAGCTTGGAGGGGGCAGGCTTGAACACCGGGGAGCTGTTTTTT.

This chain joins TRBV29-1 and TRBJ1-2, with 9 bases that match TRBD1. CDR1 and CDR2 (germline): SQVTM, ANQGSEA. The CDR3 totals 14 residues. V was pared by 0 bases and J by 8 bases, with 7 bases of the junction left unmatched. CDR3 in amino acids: CSVEDSRTGEGYTF. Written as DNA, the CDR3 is TGCAGCGTTGAAGATTCAAGGACAGGGGAAGGCTACACCTTC.

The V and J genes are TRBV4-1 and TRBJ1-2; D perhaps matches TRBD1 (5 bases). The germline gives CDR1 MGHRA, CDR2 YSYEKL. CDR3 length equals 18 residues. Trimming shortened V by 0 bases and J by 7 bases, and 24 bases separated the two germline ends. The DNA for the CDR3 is TGCGCCAGCAGCCAAGATTGGCGCAGGCAGGGCGAGAATCCTGGCTACACCTTC. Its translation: CASSQDWRRQGENPGYTF.

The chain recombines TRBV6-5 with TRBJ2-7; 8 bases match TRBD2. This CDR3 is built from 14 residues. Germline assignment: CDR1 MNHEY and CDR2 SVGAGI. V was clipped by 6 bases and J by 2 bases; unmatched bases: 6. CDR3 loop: CASSIAGTTYEQYF. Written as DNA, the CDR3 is TGTGCCAGCAGCATAGCGGGAACTACCTACGAGCAGTACTTC.

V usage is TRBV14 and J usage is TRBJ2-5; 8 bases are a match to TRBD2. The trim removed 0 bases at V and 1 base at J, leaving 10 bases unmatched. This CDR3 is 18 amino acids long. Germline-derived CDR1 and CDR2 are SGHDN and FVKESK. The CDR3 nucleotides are TGTGCCAGCAGCCAAGAGTCAAGGCTAGCGGGTGTCCAAGAGACCCAGTACTTC. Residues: CASSQESRLAGVQETQYF.